Listed below are T cell receptor beta chains from one sample, sequenced in a study of response to subunit inactivated influenza vaccine. TCRdb analysed the RT-PCR reads with MiXCR anew, one entry per CDR3 protein. The table shows 700,000 to 900,000 distinct CDR3 sequences, with 21% occurring only once. This specimen consisted of PBMCs from blood, obtained approximately 5 days after vaccination. These receptors all stem from a man aged 50-59 years who received an inactivated influenza vaccine. The CDR3 runs from the conserved cysteine through the conserved F or W. Each record gives: clone size, D gene, V gene, J gene, CDR3 DNA, CDR3 protein. A D gene is named only where the DNA matches it firmly. The size of a clone is reported for some rows only, either as once, few or many, or as a class for expanded clones.

abundance: few; d_gene: NA; v_gene: TRBV12-3/TRBV12-4; j_gene: TRBJ1-5; CDR3nt: TGTGCCAGCAGTCATTACAGTAGCAATCAGCCCCAGCATTTT; CDR3aa: CASSHYSSNQPQHF
abundance: NA; d_gene: TRBD2; v_gene: TRBV18; j_gene: TRBJ2-1; CDR3nt: TGTGCCAGCTCACCTTGGGGGGGTGAGCAGTTCTTC; CDR3aa: CASSPWGGEQFF
abundance: NA; d_gene: NA; v_gene: TRBV24-1; j_gene: TRBJ2-7; CDR3nt: TGTGCCACCAGTGACCGGACAGCCGGCTACGAGCAGTACTTC; CDR3aa: CATSDRTAGYEQYF
abundance: few; d_gene: NA; v_gene: TRBV27; j_gene: TRBJ2-7; CDR3nt: TGTGCCAGCAGTCCGGACAGAACTGGCTCCTACGAGCAGTACTTC; CDR3aa: CASSPDRTGSYEQYF
abundance: NA; d_gene: TRBD2; v_gene: TRBV29-1; j_gene: TRBJ2-3; CDR3nt: TGCAGCGGTAACAACGTTGGACTAGCGGTGAGCACAGATACGCAGTATTTT; CDR3aa: CSGNNVGLAVSTDTQYF
abundance: NA; d_gene: NA; v_gene: TRBV11-2; j_gene: TRBJ2-3; CDR3nt: TGTGCCAGCAGCTTAGACTCGCCGCGACAGTATTTT; CDR3aa: CASSLDSPRQYF
abundance: NA; d_gene: NA; v_gene: TRBV6-1; j_gene: TRBJ2-3; CDR3nt: TGTGCCAGCAGCTCCGGGAATCGGGGCACAGATACGCAGTATTTT; CDR3aa: CASSSGNRGTDTQYF
abundance: NA; d_gene: NA; v_gene: TRBV21-1; j_gene: TRBJ2-7; CDR3nt: TGTGCCAGCAGCAAAATGCAGGGCACAACCTACGAGCAGTACTTC; CDR3aa: CASSKMQGTTYEQYF
abundance: NA; d_gene: TRBD1; v_gene: TRBV24-1; j_gene: TRBJ2-3; CDR3nt: TGTGCCACCAGTGATCTCGGGACAGGGGACACAGATACGCAGTATTTT; CDR3aa: CATSDLGTGDTDTQYF
abundance: few; d_gene: NA; v_gene: TRBV4-3; j_gene: TRBJ2-7; CDR3nt: TGCGCCAGCAGCCTGGCAGGTGGGGACCACGAGCAGTACTTC; CDR3aa: CASSLAGGDHEQYF
abundance: few; d_gene: NA; v_gene: TRBV2; j_gene: TRBJ2-7; CDR3nt: TGTGCCAGCAGGAGTTACCTCAGAGCCTACGAGCAGTACTTC; CDR3aa: CASRSYLRAYEQYF
abundance: few; d_gene: TRBD2; v_gene: TRBV20-1; j_gene: TRBJ2-1; CDR3nt: TGCAGTGCTAGATCTGGACTAGCGGGAGTTTTGATCAATGAGCAGTTCTTC; CDR3aa: CSARSGLAGVLINEQFF
abundance: few; d_gene: NA; v_gene: TRBV15; j_gene: TRBJ2-5; CDR3nt: TGTGCCACCAGCAGAGGCGGGCCTCAAGAGACCCAGTACTTC; CDR3aa: CATSRGGPQETQYF
abundance: few; d_gene: TRBD2; v_gene: TRBV19; j_gene: TRBJ2-1; CDR3nt: TGTGCCAGTAGTGGCAAGCGGGGGGCCCACAATGAGCAGTTCTTC; CDR3aa: CASSGKRGAHNEQFF
abundance: NA; d_gene: NA; v_gene: TRBV5-1; j_gene: TRBJ1-5; CDR3nt: TGCGCCAGCAGCTCGGAGCCCAATCAGCCCCAGCATTTT; CDR3aa: CASSSEPNQPQHF
abundance: NA; d_gene: NA; v_gene: TRBV28; j_gene: TRBJ2-1; CDR3nt: NA; CDR3aa: CASSLGLDTMSSSSGRLF
abundance: NA; d_gene: NA; v_gene: TRBV5-1; j_gene: TRBJ2-5; CDR3nt: TGCGCCAGCAGCCCCGGGACCGGCATTCAAGAGACCCAGTACTTC; CDR3aa: CASSPGTGIQETQYF
abundance: NA; d_gene: NA; v_gene: TRBV5-1; j_gene: TRBJ1-2; CDR3nt: TGCGCCAGCAGCTCTGGGGAGGATGGCTACACCTTC; CDR3aa: CASSSGEDGYTF
abundance: many; d_gene: TRBD2; v_gene: TRBV24-1; j_gene: TRBJ2-1; CDR3nt: TGTGCCACCAGTGATCCCGAACTAGCGGGAGGCTTTAATGAGCAGTTCTTC; CDR3aa: CATSDPELAGGFNEQFF
abundance: NA; d_gene: TRBD1; v_gene: TRBV12-3/TRBV12-4; j_gene: TRBJ1-4; CDR3nt: TGTGCCAGCAGTCAGGGGGCAGGTGAAAAACTGTTTTTT; CDR3aa: CASSQGAGEKLFF
abundance: once; d_gene: NA; v_gene: TRBV10-3; j_gene: TRBJ2-2; CDR3nt: TGTGCCATCAGTGGGCTAGCGACCACCGGGGAGCTGTTTTTT; CDR3aa: CAISGLATTGELFF